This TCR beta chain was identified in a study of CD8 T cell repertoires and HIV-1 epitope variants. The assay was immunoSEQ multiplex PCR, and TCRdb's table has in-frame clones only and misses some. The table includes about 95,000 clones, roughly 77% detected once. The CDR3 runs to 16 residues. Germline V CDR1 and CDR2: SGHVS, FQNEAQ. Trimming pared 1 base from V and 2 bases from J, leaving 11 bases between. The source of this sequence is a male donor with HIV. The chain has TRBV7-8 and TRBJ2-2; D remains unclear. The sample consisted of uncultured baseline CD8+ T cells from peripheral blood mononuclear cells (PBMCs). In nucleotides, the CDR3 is TGTGCCAGCAGCTTAGTACGGGCGGACAACACCGGGGAGCTGTTTTTT. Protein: CASSLVRADNTGELFF.